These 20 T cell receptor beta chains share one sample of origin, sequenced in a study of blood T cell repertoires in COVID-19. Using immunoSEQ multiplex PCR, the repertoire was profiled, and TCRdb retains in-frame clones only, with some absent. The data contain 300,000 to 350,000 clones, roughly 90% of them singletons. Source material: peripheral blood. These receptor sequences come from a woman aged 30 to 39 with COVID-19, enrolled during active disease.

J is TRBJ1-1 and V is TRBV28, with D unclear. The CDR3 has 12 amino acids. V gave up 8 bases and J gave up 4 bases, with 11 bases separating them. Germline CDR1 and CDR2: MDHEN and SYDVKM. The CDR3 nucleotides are TGTGCCAGCCGCGGGCCAGGCACTGAAGCTTTCTTT. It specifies CASRGPGTEAFF. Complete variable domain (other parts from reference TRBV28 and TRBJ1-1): DVKVTQSSRYLVKRTGEKVFLECVQDMDHENMFWYRQDPGLGLRLIYFSYDVKMKEKGDIPEGYSVSREKKERFSLILESASTNQTSMYLCASRGPGTEAFFGQGTRLTVV.

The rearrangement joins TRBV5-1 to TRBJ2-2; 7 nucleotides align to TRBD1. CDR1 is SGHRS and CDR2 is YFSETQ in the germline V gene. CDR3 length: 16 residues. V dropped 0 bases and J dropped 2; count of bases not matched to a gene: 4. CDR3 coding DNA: TGCGCCAGCAGCTTGGTACAGGGGCCTAACACCGGGGAGCTGTTTTTT. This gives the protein CASSLVQGPNTGELFF.

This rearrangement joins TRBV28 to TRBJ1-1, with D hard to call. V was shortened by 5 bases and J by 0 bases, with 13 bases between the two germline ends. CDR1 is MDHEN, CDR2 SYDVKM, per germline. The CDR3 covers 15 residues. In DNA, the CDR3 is TGTGCCAGCAGTCCCTTCAGTCTGATGAACACTGAAGCTTTCTTT. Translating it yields CASSPFSLMNTEAFF.

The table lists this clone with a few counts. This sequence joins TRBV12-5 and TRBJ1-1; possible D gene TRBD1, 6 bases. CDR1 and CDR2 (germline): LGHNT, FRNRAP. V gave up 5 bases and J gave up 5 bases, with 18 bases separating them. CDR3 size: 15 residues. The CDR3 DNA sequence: TGTGCTAGTGGTCGGTACAGGGACCAGGGAACTGAAGCTTTCTTT. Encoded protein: CASGRYRDQGTEAFF. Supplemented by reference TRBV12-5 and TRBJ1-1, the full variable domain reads DARVTQTPRHKVTEMGQEVTMRCQPILGHNTVFWYRQTMMQGLELLAYFRNRAPLDDSGMPKDRFSAEMPDATLATLKIQPSEPRDSAVYFCASGRYRDQGTEAFFGQGTRLTVV.

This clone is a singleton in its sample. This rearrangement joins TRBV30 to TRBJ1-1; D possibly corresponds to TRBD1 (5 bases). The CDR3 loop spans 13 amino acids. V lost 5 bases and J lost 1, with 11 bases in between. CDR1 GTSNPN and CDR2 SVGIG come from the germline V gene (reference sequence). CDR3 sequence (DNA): TGTGCCTGGGGGGCCCGGGAGAACACTGAAGCTTTCTTT. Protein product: CAWGARENTEAFF.

The CDR3 is CAWSERQGLNTGELFF. The CDR3 DNA reads as TGTGCCTGGAGCGAGAGACAGGGGCTAAACACCGGGGAGCTGTTTTTT. This chain links TRBV30 with TRBJ2-2; 8 bases are shared with TRBD1. V shed 3 bases, J shed 2 bases, and the junction held 8 bases outside the gene matches. The CDR3 is 16 amino acids. From germline, CDR1 is GTSNPN and CDR2 SVGIG (reference sequence).

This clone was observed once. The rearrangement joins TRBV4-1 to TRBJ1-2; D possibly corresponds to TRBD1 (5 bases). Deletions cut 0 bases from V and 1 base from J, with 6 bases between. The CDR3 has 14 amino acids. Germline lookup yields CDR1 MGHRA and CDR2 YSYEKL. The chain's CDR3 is CASSQDRGNYGYTF. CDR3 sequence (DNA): TGCGCCAGCAGCCAAGATAGGGGTAACTATGGCTACACCTTC.

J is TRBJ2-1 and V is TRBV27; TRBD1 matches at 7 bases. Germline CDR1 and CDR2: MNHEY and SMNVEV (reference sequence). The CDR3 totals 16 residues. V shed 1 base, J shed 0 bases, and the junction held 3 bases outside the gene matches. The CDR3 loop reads CASSLFGDSSYNEQFF. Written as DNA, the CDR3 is TGTGCCAGCAGTTTATTTGGGGACAGCTCCTACAATGAGCAGTTCTTC.

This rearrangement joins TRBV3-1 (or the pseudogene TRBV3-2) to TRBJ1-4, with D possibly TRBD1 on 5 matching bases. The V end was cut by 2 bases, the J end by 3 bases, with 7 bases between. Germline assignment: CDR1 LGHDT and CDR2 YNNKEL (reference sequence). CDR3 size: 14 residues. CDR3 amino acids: CASSQRGSNEKLFF. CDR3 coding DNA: TGTGCCAGCAGCCAACGGGGGTCTAATGAAAAACTGTTTTTT.

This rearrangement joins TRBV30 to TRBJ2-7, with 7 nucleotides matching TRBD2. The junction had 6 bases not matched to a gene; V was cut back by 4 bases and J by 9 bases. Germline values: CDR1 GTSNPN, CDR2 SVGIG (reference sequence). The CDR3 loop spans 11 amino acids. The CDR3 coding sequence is TGTGCCTGGAAGGGAGGGCTCGGGCAGTACTTC. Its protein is CAWKGGLGQYF.

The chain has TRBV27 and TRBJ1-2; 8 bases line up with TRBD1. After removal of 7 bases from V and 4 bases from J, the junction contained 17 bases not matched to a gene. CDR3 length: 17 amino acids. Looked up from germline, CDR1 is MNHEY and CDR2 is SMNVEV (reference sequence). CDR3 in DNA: TGTGCCAGCAATCACCGGGACAGGTTCAGTTTTGTCTATGGCTACACCTTC. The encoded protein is CASNHRDRFSFVYGYTF.

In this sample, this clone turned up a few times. This CDR3 is CASSATTSRETQYF. CDR3 DNA: TGTGCCAGCAGTGCAACGACTAGTCGGGAGACCCAGTACTTC. This sequence joins TRBV27 and TRBJ2-5; D might be TRBD2 (6 bases). This CDR3 spans 14 amino acids. Germline V lookup: CDR1 MNHEY, CDR2 SMNVEV (reference sequence). Trimming took off 5 bases at V and 5 bases at J, with 15 bases between the two ends.

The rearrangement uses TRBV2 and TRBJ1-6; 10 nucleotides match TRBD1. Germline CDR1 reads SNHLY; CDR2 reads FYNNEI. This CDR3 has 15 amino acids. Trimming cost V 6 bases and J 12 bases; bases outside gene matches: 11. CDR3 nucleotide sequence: TGTGCCAGCAGATACGGGACAGGGGTGGGTATACCCCTCCACTTT. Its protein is CASRYGTGVGIPLHF.

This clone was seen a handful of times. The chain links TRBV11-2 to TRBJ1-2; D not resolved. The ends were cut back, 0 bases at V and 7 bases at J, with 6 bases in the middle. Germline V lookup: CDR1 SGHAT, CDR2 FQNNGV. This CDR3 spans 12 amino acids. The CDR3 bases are TGTGCCAGCAGCTTAGAAAACGGTGGCTACACCTTC. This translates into CASSLENGGYTF.

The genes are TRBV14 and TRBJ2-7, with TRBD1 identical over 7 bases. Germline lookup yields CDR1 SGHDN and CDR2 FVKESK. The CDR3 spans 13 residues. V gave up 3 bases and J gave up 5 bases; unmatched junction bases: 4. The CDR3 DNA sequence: TGTGCCAGCAGCCAGACACAGGGGAACGAGCAGTACTTC. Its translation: CASSQTQGNEQYF.

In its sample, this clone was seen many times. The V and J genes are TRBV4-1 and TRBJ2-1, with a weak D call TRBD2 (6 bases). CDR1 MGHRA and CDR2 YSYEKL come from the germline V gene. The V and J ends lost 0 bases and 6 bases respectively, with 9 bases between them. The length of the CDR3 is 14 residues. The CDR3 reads CASSQDRGTNEQFF. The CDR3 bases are TGCGCCAGCAGCCAAGATCGCGGGACCAATGAGCAGTTCTTC.

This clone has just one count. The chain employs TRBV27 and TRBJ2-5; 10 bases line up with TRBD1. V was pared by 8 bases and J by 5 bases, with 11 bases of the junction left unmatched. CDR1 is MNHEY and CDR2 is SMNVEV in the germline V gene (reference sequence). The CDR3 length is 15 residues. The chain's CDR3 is CASCPGQGCWETQYF. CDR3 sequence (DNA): TGTGCCAGCTGTCCGGGACAGGGGTGTTGGGAGACCCAGTACTTC.

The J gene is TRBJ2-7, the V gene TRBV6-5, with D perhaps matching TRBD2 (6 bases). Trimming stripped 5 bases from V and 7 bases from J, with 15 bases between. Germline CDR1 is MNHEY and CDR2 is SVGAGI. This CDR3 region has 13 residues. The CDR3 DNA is TGTGCCAGCAGTAGCGGGTCCCTACGAGAGCAGTACTTC. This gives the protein CASSSGSLREQYF.

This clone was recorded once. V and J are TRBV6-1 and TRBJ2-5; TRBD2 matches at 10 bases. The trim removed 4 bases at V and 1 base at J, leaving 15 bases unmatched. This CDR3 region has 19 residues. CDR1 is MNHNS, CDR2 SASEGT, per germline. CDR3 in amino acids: CASSAGVGASGGSQETQYF. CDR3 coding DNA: TGTGCCAGCAGTGCCGGGGTCGGGGCTAGCGGGGGCTCCCAAGAGACCCAGTACTTC.

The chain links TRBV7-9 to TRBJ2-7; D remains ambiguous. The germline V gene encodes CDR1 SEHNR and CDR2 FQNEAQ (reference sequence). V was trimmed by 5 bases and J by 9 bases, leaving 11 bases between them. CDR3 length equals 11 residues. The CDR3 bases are TGTGCCAGCAGCCCCGGGTCTGGGCAGTACTTC. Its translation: CASSPGSGQYF. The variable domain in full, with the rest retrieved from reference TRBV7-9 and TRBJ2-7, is DTGVSQNPRHKITKRGQNVTFRCDPISEHNRLYWYRQTLGQGPEFLTYFQNEAQLEKSRLLSDRFSAERPKGSFSTLEIQRTEQGDSAMYLCASSPGSGQYFGPGTRLTVT.